The 17 T cell receptor beta chains below all came from one sample that was sequenced in a study of shared clonotypes between healthy human individuals. Clones were read by immunoSEQ multiplex PCR, and TCRdb kept only the in-frame ones, dropping some. The sample carries about 1 million clones, around 76% recorded once. Sequencing was done on a sample of memory CD4+ T cells sorted from blood. This sample's subset: CD45RA-negative fraction. The receptors come from a man between 18 and 29 years old in good health.

The rearrangement links TRBV2 to TRBJ1-1, with D hard to call. CDR1 and CDR2 from the germline V gene are SNHLY and FYNNEI. The CDR3 sequence is 14 residues long. V dropped 7 bases and J dropped 4 bases, with 16 bases sitting between them. For the CDR3, the DNA is TGTGCCAGCATATCCCGCGGGGAGGCCACTGAAGCTTTCTTT. Its protein product is CASISRGEATEAFF.

The chain links TRBV5-4 to TRBJ2-2; 10 bases align to TRBD2. Germline CDR1 SGHNT, CDR2 YYREEE (reference sequence). V gave up 2 bases and J gave up 4 bases; unmatched junction bases: 11. CDR3 size: 18 residues. CDR3 in amino acids: CASSFGTSALLGTGELFF. In nucleotides, the CDR3 is TGTGCCAGCAGCTTTGGGACTAGCGCGCTACTGGGCACCGGGGAGCTGTTTTTT.

This chain connects TRBV5-1 to TRBJ2-1, with a weak D call TRBD2 (5 bases). Trimming took off 0 bases at V and 4 bases at J, with 11 bases between the two ends. The CDR3 spans 15 residues. The germline CDR1 and CDR2 sequences are SGHRS and YFSETQ. The DNA for the CDR3 is TGCGCCAGCAGCTTGGACCTCGGGGTTTACAATGAGCAGTTCTTC. Its translation: CASSLDLGVYNEQFF.

V gene TRBV11-3 combines with J gene TRBJ2-5, with 10 bases that match TRBD1. This CDR3 region has 14 residues. CDR1 is SGHNT and CDR2 is YENEEA in the germline V gene. V shed 4 bases, J shed 4 bases, and the junction held 3 bases outside the gene matches. CDR3 DNA: TGTGCCAGCAGCTCAGGACAGGGGGTAGAGACCCAGTACTTC. Translated, it gives CASSSGQGVETQYF.

V gene TRBV27 combines with J gene TRBJ1-1; TRBD1 is a possible D gene (5 bases). Germline lookup yields CDR1 MNHEY and CDR2 SMNVEV (reference sequence). V was trimmed by 4 bases and J by 5 bases, leaving 14 bases between them. CDR3 size: 14 residues. DNA for the CDR3: TGTGCCAGCAGTTCCCCAAAAAGGGGAACTGAAGCTTTCTTT. Amino acids: CASSSPKRGTEAFF.

The chain has TRBV23-1 and TRBJ2-7, with TRBD2 matching over 7 bases. TRBV23-1 is treated as an ORF (open reading frame) with a function not yet certain. The CDR3 consists of 15 residues. With 4 bases clipped from V and 4 bases from J, the junction kept 10 bases outside the gene matches. The CDR3 nucleotides read TGCGCCAGCAGTCTCACCGGGGAGGGACCTTACGAGCAGTACTTC. This translates into CASSLTGEGPYEQYF.

The chain recombines TRBV4-1 with TRBJ1-2, with TRBD1 identical over 10 bases. The CDR3 covers 14 residues. The germline V gene has CDR1 MGHRA and CDR2 YSYEKL. V lost 4 bases and J lost 8; bases outside the gene matches: 7. The CDR3 coding sequence is TGCGCCAGCAGCCCCCCGGGACAGGGGAAAGGCTACACCTTC. Encoded protein: CASSPPGQGKGYTF.

The chain links TRBV29-1 to TRBJ1-1; D not resolved. CDR3 length: 12 residues. V was cut by 2 bases and J by 1 base, with 5 bases left in between. CDR1 and CDR2 (germline): SQVTM, ANQGSEA. In nucleotides, the CDR3 is TGCAGCGTTGAATGGGCGAACACTGAAGCTTTCTTT. Protein: CSVEWANTEAFF.

The rearrangement uses TRBV28 and TRBJ1-3, with 10 bases lining up with TRBD1. In germline, CDR1 is MDHEN, CDR2 SYDVKM. The ends lost 8 bases at V and 0 bases at J; junction bases unmatched: 10. The CDR3 has 17 residues. The CDR3 region has the DNA TGTGCCAGCGTTGACAGGGGGCCCACCGGCTCTGGAAACACCATATATTTT. Protein product: CASVDRGPTGSGNTIYF. Supplemented by reference TRBV28 and TRBJ1-3, the full variable domain reads DVKVTQSSRYLVKRTGEKVFLECVQDMDHENMFWYRQDPGLGLRLIYFSYDVKMKEKGDIPEGYSVSREKKERFSLILESASTNQTSMYLCASVDRGPTGSGNTIYFGEGSWLTVV.

The chain combines TRBV27 with TRBJ2-7; tentatively, D is TRBD1 (6 bases). The V end was cut by 6 bases, the J end by 0 bases, with 15 bases between. The V gene's germline CDR1 is MNHEY and CDR2 SMNVEV (reference sequence). The CDR3 sequence is 15 residues long. CDR3 amino acids: CASSRSRGSSYEQYF. DNA of the CDR3: TGTGCCAGCAGCCGTTCAAGGGGGAGCTCCTACGAGCAGTACTTC.

This chain uses TRBV19 with TRBJ2-7; 12 nucleotides match TRBD2. After removal of 7 bases from V and 6 bases from J, the junction contained 13 bases not matched to a gene. Germline CDR1 LNHDA, CDR2 SQIVND (reference sequence). This CDR3 region has 16 residues. CDR3 residues: CASTAASSGRAGEQYF. CDR3 DNA sequence: TGTGCCAGTACCGCCGCCTCTAGCGGGAGGGCTGGCGAGCAGTACTTC.

The rearrangement joins TRBV5-6 to TRBJ2-5; D may correspond to TRBD1 or TRBD2 (5 bases each). Germline V CDR1 and CDR2: SGHDT, YYEEEE. The CDR3 has 16 residues. V lost 4 bases, J lost 1 base, and 17 bases lay in between. CDR3 DNA sequence: TGTGCCAGCAGCAATACGGGACGGACGTCCCAAGAGACCCAGTACTTC. It translates to CASSNTGRTSQETQYF.

This clone has just one count. The chain uses TRBV7-2 and TRBJ1-1, with D tentatively TRBD1 (5 bases). This CDR3 spans 14 amino acids. Trimming removed 5 bases from V and 1 base from J, with 11 bases in between. Looked up from germline, CDR1 is SGHTA and CDR2 is FQGNSA. CDR3 nucleotides: TGTGCCAGCAGCCCCGCGGGACCGAACACTGAAGCTTTCTTT. Its protein product is CASSPAGPNTEAFF.

The chain couples TRBV28 to TRBJ1-5, with D uncertain. This CDR3 is built from 14 residues. CDR1 and CDR2 from the germline V gene are MDHEN and SYDVKM. The germline V and J ends were trimmed by 6 bases and 4 bases, with 13 bases remaining between them. The chain's CDR3 is CASRPGVPNQPQHF. The CDR3 nucleotides are TGTGCCAGCAGACCCGGGGTACCTAATCAGCCCCAGCATTTT.

The chain recombines TRBV6-8 with TRBJ1-3; 7 bases are a match to TRBD1. CDR3 length: 15 residues. CDR1 and CDR2 from the germline V gene are MNHGY and SAAAGT. V dropped 2 bases and J dropped 4; count of bases not matched to a gene: 5. This CDR3 reads CASSYHRGRGNTIYF. Written as DNA, the CDR3 is TGTGCCAGCAGTTACCACAGGGGAAGGGGAAACACCATATATTTT.

CDR3 nucleotides: TGTGCCAGCAGCAAAAGCACCCCGGGGGCGGGAGGGCCTCGCACCGGGGAGCTGTTTTTT. Its translation: CASSKSTPGAGGPRTGELFF. The genes are TRBV21-1 and TRBJ2-2; the D segment call TRBD2 is taken from the table without a DNA check. TRBV21-1 is shown as a pseudogene. The CDR3 has 20 residues.

The chain links TRBV27 to TRBJ2-1; D not resolved. The V end was cut by 6 bases, the J end by 0 bases, with 9 bases between. Per the germline V gene, CDR1 is MNHEY and CDR2 is SMNVEV (reference sequence). The CDR3 spans 14 residues. Written as DNA, the CDR3 is TGTGCCAGCAGACCCCCGAACTCCTACAATGAGCAGTTCTTC. This encodes CASRPPNSYNEQFF.